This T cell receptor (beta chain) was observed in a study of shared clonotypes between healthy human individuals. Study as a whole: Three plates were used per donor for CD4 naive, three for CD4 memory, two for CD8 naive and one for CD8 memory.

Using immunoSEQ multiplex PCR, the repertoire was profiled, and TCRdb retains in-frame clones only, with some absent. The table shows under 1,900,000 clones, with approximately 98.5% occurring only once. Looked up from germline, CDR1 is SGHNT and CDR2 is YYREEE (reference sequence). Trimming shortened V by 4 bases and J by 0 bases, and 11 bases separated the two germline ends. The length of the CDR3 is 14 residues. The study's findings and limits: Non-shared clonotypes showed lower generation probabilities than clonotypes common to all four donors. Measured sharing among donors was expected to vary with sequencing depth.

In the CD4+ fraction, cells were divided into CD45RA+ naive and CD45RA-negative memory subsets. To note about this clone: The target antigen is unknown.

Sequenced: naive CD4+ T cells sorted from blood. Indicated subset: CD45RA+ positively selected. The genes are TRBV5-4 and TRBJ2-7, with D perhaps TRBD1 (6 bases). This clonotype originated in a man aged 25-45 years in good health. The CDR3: CASSRDTSSYEQYF. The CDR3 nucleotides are TGTGCCAGCAGCCGGGACACCAGCTCCTACGAGCAGTACTTC.